The rows below give T cell receptor beta chains drawn from one sample of a study of T cells in Graves' hyperthyroidism and ophthalmopathy. MiXCR, applied by TCRdb to the multiplex PCR reads, yields one record per CDR3 protein. The sample shows about 400,000 distinct CDR3 sequences, roughly 13% of them seen only once. Sequencing was carried out using blood. The receptors come from a woman between 18 and 29 years old with Graves' hyperthyroidism. Each CDR3 is given with its conserved first and last residue. D genes are given only for firm matches. A clone size is listed for some rows: how often the clone was seen (once, few, many), or a class if it is expanded.

J gene: TRBJ1-5
V gene: TRBV24-1
clone size: many
D gene: .
CDR3 DNA: TGTGCCACCAGTGTCCCTCAGGGGAATCAGCCCCAGCATTTT
CDR3 protein: CATSVPQGNQPQHF

J gene: TRBJ2-7
V gene: TRBV24-1
clone size: .
D gene: .
CDR3 DNA: TGTGCCGTCGGGGAATATGGCGAGCAGTACTTC
CDR3 protein: CAVGEYGEQYF

J gene: TRBJ1-6
V gene: TRBV25-1
clone size: many
D gene: .
CDR3 DNA: TGTGCCAGCAGTACCGGGGGTTATAATTCACCCCTCCACTTT
CDR3 protein: CASSTGGYNSPLHF

J gene: TRBJ2-7
V gene: TRBV2
clone size: few
D gene: .
CDR3 DNA: TGTGCCAGCAGAGATCCGGGACCGTACCACGAGCAGTACTTC
CDR3 protein: CASRDPGPYHEQYF

J gene: TRBJ1-2
V gene: TRBV28
clone size: many
D gene: TRBD1
CDR3 DNA: TGTGCCAGCACCCTAAGTGGAGGACAGGGGCGCCTCTACACCTTC
CDR3 protein: CASTLSGGQGRLYTF

J gene: TRBJ2-7
V gene: TRBV2
clone size: .
D gene: TRBD2
CDR3 DNA: TGTGCCACAGGGCTAGCGGGGGCCTACGAGCAGTACTTC
CDR3 protein: CATGLAGAYEQYF

J gene: TRBJ1-5
V gene: TRBV2
clone size: many
D gene: .
CDR3 DNA: TGTGCCAGCAGTGAAGACAGGCACAATCAGCCCCAGCATTTT
CDR3 protein: CASSEDRHNQPQHF

J gene: TRBJ1-4
V gene: TRBV28
clone size: few
D gene: .
CDR3 DNA: TGTGCCAGTATTCTTAGGACAGATCTTAATGAAAAACTGTTTTTT
CDR3 protein: CASILRTDLNEKLFF

J gene: TRBJ1-5
V gene: TRBV20-1
clone size: .
D gene: .
CDR3 DNA: TGCAGTGCTGAGGAACCTGGCAATCAGCCCCAGCATTTT
CDR3 protein: CSAEEPGNQPQHF

J gene: TRBJ2-1
V gene: TRBV3-1
clone size: few
D gene: .
CDR3 DNA: TGTGCCAGCAGCCGTACCGGGACTGACTACAATGAGCAGTTCTTC
CDR3 protein: CASSRTGTDYNEQFF

J gene: TRBJ2-1
V gene: TRBV5-1
clone size: .
D gene: .
CDR3 DNA: TGCGCCAGCAGCTTGGGGGGGGCCCTCGGGCAAGAGCAGTTCTTC
CDR3 protein: CASSLGGALGQEQFF

J gene: TRBJ1-4
V gene: TRBV25-1
clone size: few
D gene: .
CDR3 DNA: TGTGCCAGCAAGGGCCAGCCTGGGGAAAAACTGTTTTTT
CDR3 protein: CASKGQPGEKLFF

J gene: TRBJ2-3
V gene: TRBV20-1
clone size: .
D gene: .
CDR3 DNA: TGCAGTGCTACGACTACTCCAGGCACAGATACGCAGTATTTT
CDR3 protein: CSATTTPGTDTQYF

J gene: TRBJ1-2
V gene: TRBV28
clone size: many
D gene: .
CDR3 DNA: TGTGCCAGCAGTACCGGGACTACCTTTAACTATGGCTACACCTTC
CDR3 protein: CASSTGTTFNYGYTF

J gene: TRBJ2-5
V gene: TRBV9
clone size: .
D gene: TRBD1
CDR3 DNA: TGTGCCAGCAGCGTATGGACAGGGACTGGGGAGACCCAGTACTTC
CDR3 protein: CASSVWTGTGETQYF

J gene: TRBJ2-3
V gene: TRBV28
clone size: many
D gene: .
CDR3 DNA: TGTGCCAGCAGATCGGCGAGCACAGATACGCAGTATTTT
CDR3 protein: CASRSASTDTQYF

J gene: TRBJ2-5
V gene: TRBV11-2
clone size: many
D gene: .
CDR3 DNA: TGTGCCAGCAGCTTACTGGGGCTCCGGCAAGAGACCCAGTACTTC
CDR3 protein: CASSLLGLRQETQYF

J gene: TRBJ2-1
V gene: TRBV11-2
clone size: many
D gene: TRBD1
CDR3 DNA: TGTGCCAGCAGCTCTCCGACAGGGGCCTACAATGAGCAGTTCTTC
CDR3 protein: CASSSPTGAYNEQFF

J gene: TRBJ2-7
V gene: TRBV10-2
clone size: many
D gene: .
CDR3 DNA: TGCGCCAGCAGTGGCGGCGGTGGCTACGAGCAGTACTTC
CDR3 protein: CASSGGGGYEQYF

J gene: TRBJ1-6
V gene: TRBV6-1
clone size: few
D gene: .
CDR3 DNA: TGTGCCAGCAGTGAAGGGCCAGAGACGAATTCACCCCTCCACTTT
CDR3 protein: CASSEGPETNSPLHF

J gene: TRBJ2-7
V gene: TRBV6-1
clone size: many
D gene: .
CDR3 DNA: TGTGCCAGCAGTGAACACGTCAGGGGGGGTGAGGAGCAGTACTTC
CDR3 protein: CASSEHVRGGEEQYF

J gene: TRBJ1-6
V gene: TRBV6-6
clone size: many
D gene: TRBD1
CDR3 DNA: TGTGCCAGCAGTTATTATGGACAGGGAAATTCACCCCTCCACTTT
CDR3 protein: CASSYYGQGNSPLHF

J gene: TRBJ1-2
V gene: TRBV18
clone size: many
D gene: .
CDR3 DNA: TGTGCCAGCTCACCACGTGAAGTCAGCTATGGCTACACCTTC
CDR3 protein: CASSPREVSYGYTF

J gene: TRBJ1-5
V gene: TRBV6-1
clone size: many
D gene: .
CDR3 DNA: TGTGCCAGCAGGGGGACAACGGAAAATCAGCCCCAGCATTTT
CDR3 protein: CASRGTTENQPQHF

J gene: TRBJ1-2
V gene: TRBV5-4
clone size: many
D gene: .
CDR3 DNA: TGTGCCAGCAGCTTGGGACAGGCAGCTAACTATGGCTACACCTTC
CDR3 protein: CASSLGQAANYGYTF

J gene: TRBJ1-6
V gene: TRBV6-1
clone size: .
D gene: .
CDR3 DNA: TGTGCCAGCAGACCCCCGACGGCGGGTTCCTATAATTCACCCCTCCACTTT
CDR3 protein: CASRPPTAGSYNSPLHF

J gene: TRBJ2-2
V gene: TRBV14
clone size: .
D gene: .
CDR3 DNA: TGTGCCAGCAGCCCAATTACGAACACCGGGGAGCTGTTTTTT
CDR3 protein: CASSPITNTGELFF

J gene: TRBJ2-5
V gene: TRBV6-1
clone size: many
D gene: TRBD1
CDR3 DNA: TGTGCCAGCAGCAGGGACAGTCGATCGGGGACCCAGTACTTC
CDR3 protein: CASSRDSRSGTQYF

J gene: TRBJ2-7
V gene: TRBV20-1
clone size: many
D gene: .
CDR3 DNA: TGCAGTGCTAGGTCCTTTCGCTCCTACGAGCAGTACTTC
CDR3 protein: CSARSFRSYEQYF

J gene: TRBJ2-3
V gene: TRBV16
clone size: few
D gene: .
CDR3 DNA: TGTGCCAGCAGCCCCCCGTGGGCGCCAGATACGCAGTATTTT
CDR3 protein: CASSPPWAPDTQYF

J gene: TRBJ2-3
V gene: TRBV5-1
clone size: many
D gene: .
CDR3 DNA: TGCGCCAGCAGGGCCGCCCGTATGTCGGTTTACACAGATACGCAGTATTTT
CDR3 protein: CASRAARMSVYTDTQYF

J gene: TRBJ2-7
V gene: TRBV7-2
clone size: many
D gene: .
CDR3 DNA: TGTGCCAGCAGCTATGGGGGGGGCGACGAGCAGTACTTC
CDR3 protein: CASSYGGGDEQYF

J gene: TRBJ1-1
V gene: TRBV9
clone size: few
D gene: .
CDR3 DNA: TGTGCCAGCAGCGTGAACCCACTGGTGAACACTGAAGCTTTCTTT
CDR3 protein: CASSVNPLVNTEAFF

J gene: TRBJ1-6
V gene: TRBV20-1
clone size: many
D gene: .
CDR3 DNA: TGCAGTCCCCCAGGGCAGGGAGATTCACCCCTCCACTTT
CDR3 protein: CSPPGQGDSPLHF

J gene: TRBJ1-4
V gene: TRBV27
clone size: many
D gene: .
CDR3 DNA: TGTGCCAGCAGTTTGGATAGAGGGGGTACTAATGAAAAACTGTTTTTT
CDR3 protein: CASSLDRGGTNEKLFF

J gene: TRBJ2-7
V gene: TRBV6-1
clone size: many
D gene: TRBD2
CDR3 DNA: TGTGCCATAAGTTCCGCCGGGGTAGCGGGCGCCTACGAGCAGTACTTC
CDR3 protein: CAISSAGVAGAYEQYF

J gene: TRBJ1-2
V gene: TRBV2
clone size: many
D gene: .
CDR3 DNA: TGTGCCAGCAGTGTCGAGGTCAGGAACTATGGCTACACCTTC
CDR3 protein: CASSVEVRNYGYTF